These 25 T cell receptor beta chains came from one sample sequenced in a study of early T cells in non-severe SARS-CoV-2 infection. TCRdb redid the calling of the 5' RACE reads with MiXCR, one entry per CDR3 protein. The sample includes about 46,000 distinct CDR3 sequences, approximately 5.9% of them seen just once. The starting material was whole blood, obtained at baseline. The receptors come from an adult who was a healthcare worker with PCR-confirmed SARS-CoV-2 infection or an uninfected control (not recorded which).

This clonotype has at least ten counts. The CDR3 DNA sequence: TGTGCCAGCAGTGAATACAAGGCCCACTATGGCTACACCTTC. Its translation: CASSEYKAHYGYTF. The V gene is TRBV6-1, the J gene TRBJ1-2, with D uncertain. V lost 2 bases and J lost 3, with 10 bases in between. This CDR3 has 14 residues. The V gene's germline CDR1 is MNHNS and CDR2 SASEGT.

The V gene is TRBV6-5, the J gene TRBJ1-1; 7 nucleotides line up with TRBD1. CDR3 length equals 13 residues. V shed 6 bases, J shed 5 bases, and the junction held 6 bases outside the gene matches. CDR1 MNHEY and CDR2 SVGAGI come from the germline V gene. The CDR3 loop reads CASRSTGKTEAFF. CDR3 coding DNA: TGTGCCAGCAGGTCGACAGGGAAAACTGAAGCTTTCTTT.

Many counts were recorded for this clonotype. This chain links TRBV27 with TRBJ2-7; D is unresolved. This CDR3 has 13 residues. Germline V CDR1 and CDR2: MNHEY, SMNVEV (reference sequence). V lost 3 bases and J 6 bases, leaving 12 bases between the germline ends. The CDR3 sequence: CASSFPGRGEQYF. CDR3 nucleotide sequence: TGTGCCAGCAGTTTCCCTGGGCGAGGCGAGCAGTACTTC.

This clonotype was recorded a few times. The chain links TRBV7-6 to TRBJ2-7, with D uncertain. The germline V and J ends were trimmed by 6 bases and 6 bases, with 15 bases remaining between them. The CDR3 is made up of 13 amino acids. Germline loops: CDR1 SGHVS, CDR2 FNYEAQ. CDR3 in DNA: TGTGCCAGCAGTAGTAAGGGTGGCGGCGAGCAGTACTTC. Translating gives CASSSKGGGEQYF. Complete variable domain (other parts from reference TRBV7-6 and TRBJ2-7): GAGVSQSPRYKVTKRGQDVALRCDPISGHVSLYWYRQALGQGPEFLTYFNYEAQQDKSGLPNDRFSAERPEGSISTLTIQRTEQRDSAMYRCASSSKGGGEQYFGPGTRLTVT.

In its sample, this clonotype was seen many times. V is TRBV9 and J is TRBJ2-7; TRBD2 matches 14 bases. V gave up 2 bases and J gave up 2 bases; unmatched junction bases: 6. Germline CDR1 SGDLS, CDR2 YYNGEE. The CDR3 is 17 residues long. The CDR3 DNA follows: TGTGCCAGCAGCGTGGGGACTAGCGGGAGACAGACCTACGAGCAGTACTTC. As protein: CASSVGTSGRQTYEQYF.

The chain is built from TRBV7-9 and TRBJ2-5; 9 bases align to TRBD2. The germline CDR1 and CDR2 sequences are SEHNR and FQNEAQ (reference sequence). CDR3 length equals 15 residues. Trimming took 0 bases from V and 2 from J; bases not matched to a gene: 1. The CDR3 DNA follows: TGTGCCAGCAGCTTAGCTACTAGCGGGCAAGAGACCCAGTACTTC. The encoded protein is CASSLATSGQETQYF.

This clonotype was seen a handful of times. The chain uses TRBV9 and TRBJ2-1, with D uncertain. The CDR3 contains 14 residues. Germline values: CDR1 SGDLS, CDR2 YYNGEE. Deletions cut 3 bases from V and 5 bases from J, with 12 bases between. CDR3 residues: CASSENPLNNEQFF. The CDR3 DNA reads TGTGCCAGCAGCGAAAACCCCCTCAACAATGAGCAGTTCTTC. Supplemented by reference TRBV9 and TRBJ2-1, the full variable domain reads DSGVTQTPKHLITATGQRVTLRCSPRSGDLSVYWYQQSLDQGLQFLIQYYNGEERAKGNILERFSAQQFPDLHSELNLSSLELGDSALYFCASSENPLNNEQFFGPGTRLTVL.

This clonotype was detected many times. The chain has TRBV27 and TRBJ1-1; D gene uncertain. The germline gives CDR1 MNHEY, CDR2 SMNVEV (reference sequence). This CDR3 has 13 residues. Trimming took 5 bases from V and 5 from J, leaving 12 bases between them. CDR3 in amino acids: CASSRVRETEAFF. The CDR3 DNA is TGTGCCAGCAGTCGCGTCCGAGAAACTGAAGCTTTCTTT.

This clonotype was seen ten or more times. CDR3 nucleotides: TGCAGTGCTAGACACGGACTAGCGGGAGCAACCGGGGAGCTGTTTTTT. Translation gives CSARHGLAGATGELFF. The chain employs TRBV20-1 and TRBJ2-2, with TRBD2 matching over 13 bases. The V and J ends lost 2 bases and 5 bases, in that order; junction bases with no gene match: 5. There are 16 residues in the CDR3. CDR1 DFQATT and CDR2 SNEGSKA come from the germline V gene (reference sequence).

At least ten counts were recorded for this clonotype. J is TRBJ1-1 and V is TRBV27; tentatively, D is TRBD1 (5 bases). The CDR3 sequence is 13 residues long. Trimming shortened V by 6 bases and J by 11 bases, and 19 bases separated the two germline ends. CDR1 and CDR2 (germline): MNHEY, SMNVEV (reference sequence). The DNA of the CDR3 is TGTGCCAGCAGACAATCATCGGGGCTGGCGGCTTTCTTT. It codes for CASRQSSGLAAFF.

V and J are TRBV3-1 and TRBJ2-1, with D uncertain. Germline V gives CDR1 LGHDT, CDR2 YNNKEL (reference sequence). This CDR3 comprises 15 residues. The V and J ends lost 0 bases and 5 bases respectively, with 11 bases between them. The CDR3 spells CASSQDGLANNEQFF. In DNA form, the CDR3 reads TGTGCCAGCAGCCAAGATGGGCTGGCAAACAATGAGCAGTTCTTC.

Many counts were recorded for this clonotype. V and J are TRBV3-1 and TRBJ1-3; D not certain. Germline V gives CDR1 LGHDT, CDR2 YNNKEL (reference sequence). This CDR3 has 15 amino acids. The germline V and J ends were trimmed by 1 base and 4 bases, with 11 bases remaining between them. The CDR3 reads CASSQGVGGGNTIYF. The CDR3 DNA reads TGTGCCAGCAGCCAAGGCGTCGGAGGGGGAAACACCATATATTTT.

The chain uses TRBV9 and TRBJ1-2, with D hard to call. The germline V and J ends were trimmed by 3 bases and 3 bases, with 9 bases remaining between them. Per the germline V gene, CDR1 is SGDLS and CDR2 is YYNGEE. This CDR3 has 13 residues. CDR3 in DNA: TGTGCCAGCAGCGCCCGGACCGACTATGGCTACACCTTC. Translated, it gives CASSARTDYGYTF.

V usage is TRBV5-1 and J usage is TRBJ2-7, with TRBD2 matching over 8 bases. The length of the CDR3 is 15 residues. Per the germline V gene, CDR1 is SGHRS and CDR2 is YFSETQ. The V and J ends lost 0 bases and 3 bases, in that order; junction bases with no gene match: 5. The CDR3 spells CASSLGTSGVYEQYF. DNA of the CDR3: TGCGCCAGCAGCTTGGGAACTAGCGGAGTCTACGAGCAGTACTTC.

This clonotype came up many times. The chain uses TRBV25-1 and TRBJ2-2; 7 nucleotides line up with TRBD1. Germline values: CDR1 MGHDK, CDR2 SYGVNS. The CDR3 has 19 residues. The junction had 15 bases not matched to a gene; V was cut back by 1 base and J by 4 bases. The CDR3 region has the DNA TGTGCCAGCAGTGAATTTCCCCAGGCCACAGGGGCGGGCACCGGGGAGCTGTTTTTT. Translation gives CASSEFPQATGAGTGELFF.

This clonotype was counted at least ten times. The chain recombines TRBV11-2 with TRBJ2-2; possible D gene TRBD1, 6 bases. V lost 4 bases, J lost 7 bases, and 13 bases lay in between. The germline gives CDR1 SGHAT, CDR2 FQNNGV. The CDR3 length is 14 residues. The CDR3 reads CASSSGQPGGELFF. The CDR3 bases are TGTGCCAGCAGCTCAGGACAGCCCGGCGGGGAGCTGTTTTTT.

At least ten counts were recorded for this clonotype. V and J are TRBV9 and TRBJ1-4; D is unclear. V was trimmed by 1 base and J by 8 bases, leaving 15 bases between them. CDR3 length: 15 amino acids. Germline V CDR1 and CDR2: SGDLS, YYNGEE. The CDR3 region is CASSVTPTQLEKLFF. CDR3 bases: TGTGCCAGCAGCGTAACTCCCACGCAATTGGAAAAACTGTTTTTT.

This clonotype was detected many times. CDR3 sequence: CAISEGKYNEQFF. In DNA, the CDR3 is TGTGCCATCAGTGAGGGAAAATACAATGAGCAGTTCTTC. The chain recombines TRBV10-3 with TRBJ2-1; D is ambiguous. The CDR3 consists of 13 residues. CDR1 is ENHRY and CDR2 is SYGVKD in the germline V gene. V was clipped by 2 bases and J by 4 bases, with 6 bases between them.

The table lists this clonotype with many counts. The chain links TRBV15 to TRBJ1-5; no reliable D call. The germline V gene has CDR1 LNHNV and CDR2 YYDKDF (reference sequence). The CDR3 is 19 amino acids. V was trimmed by 0 bases and J by 4 bases, leaving 22 bases between them. This CDR3 is CATSRDRGGKALGNQPQHF. DNA of the CDR3: TGTGCCACCAGCAGAGATCGGGGAGGGAAAGCTTTAGGGAATCAGCCCCAGCATTTT.

The CDR3 nucleotides are TGTGCCAGCAGTGATCAGGGACAGAGCAATCAGCCCCAGCATTTT. Translated, it gives CASSDQGQSNQPQHF. The genes are TRBV6-1 and TRBJ1-5, with 7 bases lining up with TRBD1. The trim removed 3 bases at V and 1 base at J, leaving 3 bases unmatched. This CDR3 region has 15 residues. CDR1 MNHNS and CDR2 SASEGT come from the germline V gene.

This clonotype appeared many times. The chain joins TRBV20-1 to TRBJ1-1; the D gene is possibly TRBD1 (5 bases). Germline V gene sequence: CDR1 DFQATT, CDR2 SNEGSKA (reference sequence). The CDR3 spans 13 residues. The V end lost 6 bases, the J end lost 1 base, and 12 bases lay between the germline ends. The chain's CDR3 is CSAQTDRNTEAFF. CDR3 nucleotides: TGCAGTGCCCAGACCGACAGGAACACTGAAGCTTTCTTT.

The gene calls are TRBV12-3 or TRBV12-4 and TRBJ2-3; TRBD2 matches at 10 bases. This CDR3 contains 17 residues. V trimming: 4 bases; J trimming: 1 base; junction bases outside the gene matches: 8. CDR3: CASSSTSGLGGTDTQYF. In DNA form, the CDR3 reads TGTGCCAGCAGTTCGACTAGCGGGCTAGGGGGCACAGATACGCAGTATTTT.

The V call is TRBV19, the J call TRBJ2-1; D uncertain. Looked up from germline, CDR1 is LNHDA and CDR2 is SQIVND (reference sequence). The CDR3 has 13 amino acids. Trimming took 0 bases from V and 10 from J, leaving 10 bases between them. The CDR3 protein is CASSIERQTEQFF. The DNA of the CDR3 is TGTGCCAGTAGTATAGAAAGACAAACCGAGCAGTTCTTC. Full variable domain (remainder filled in from reference TRBV19 and TRBJ2-1): DGGITQSPKYLFRKEGQNVTLSCEQNLNHDAMYWYRQDPGQGLRLIYYSQIVNDFQKGDIAEGYSVSREKKESFPLTVTSAQKNPTAFYLCASSIERQTEQFFGPGTRLTVL.

Many counts were recorded for this clonotype. The V and J genes are TRBV15 and TRBJ2-7; no firm D call. The germline CDR1 and CDR2 sequences are LNHNV and YYDKDF (reference sequence). The V end lost 5 bases, the J end lost 3 bases, and 8 bases lay between the germline ends. The CDR3 length is 12 residues. The DNA of the CDR3 is TGTGCCACCAGCCCGCCGGGCTACGAGCAGTACTTC. As protein: CATSPPGYEQYF.

This chain connects TRBV3-1 to TRBJ2-1; 13 positions match TRBD2. Trimming removed 8 bases from V and 8 bases from J; junction bases left unmatched: 6. The CDR3 is 14 residues long. The germline gives CDR1 LGHDT, CDR2 YNNKEL (reference sequence). The CDR3 nucleotides read TGTGCCAGCCGAGGGACTAGCGGGATAGATGAGCAGTTCTTC. Translated: CASRGTSGIDEQFF.